This entry is about one TCR beta chain. In its sample, this clonotype was seen a few times. Its antigen is unknown. It has no much larger one-base neighbor in the sample; base qualities were not kept. The source of the sample is a study of blood T cells in healthy people across ages (dated by TCRdb to about 2015). About the investigation overall: In model experiments, template switching captured about one uniquely barcoded TCR beta cDNA molecule for every two T cells. Using deep sequencing normalized with unique cDNA molecular identifiers, the study measured how TCR beta repertoire diversity changes with age. The donors were split into four age groups: young (average about 15 years), middle-aged (around 40), aged (roughly 68) and long-lived (roughly 88). To avoid experimental bias, donors of different ages were distributed randomly across sequencing lanes. Using the same blood draw, the study looked at two additional independent replicas of 1 million unique cDNA reads for two donors, one aged 18 to 29 and the other aged 80 or older.

The library was prepared using 5' RACE. Reads for this sample came from an Illumina HiSeq 2500. A second PCR of roughly 7 to 12 cycles was run with a J-beta primer mix and a sample-barcoded 5' primer. A unique molecular identifier was introduced onto each TCR beta cDNA molecule by a template-switch 5' adaptor carrying 12 random nucleotides. Each sample yielded at least 3 million CDR3-containing paired-end reads. First-strand cDNA synthesis was performed from all RNA using the Mint cDNA synthesis kit, with priming by a TRBC-specific oligonucleotide. Following uracil-DNA glycosylase treatment, a first 18-cycle PCR with universal primers M1SS and BC2_uni_R was performed on all cDNA. The study's own analysis went as follows. Normalization of each sample was performed by random selection of 1 million high-quality reads, each carrying a distinct molecular identifier. Reads with shared molecular identifiers were discarded instead of being binned into consensus sequences. MiTCR, run with a Q25 quality threshold and the strictest error-elimination algorithm, handled CDR3 identification, clonotype clustering and error correction. A nonparametric unseen species model using Euler transformation provided a lower-bound estimate of total TCR beta diversity. The public reads were run again by TCRdb, first through fastp at Q25 and then through MiXCR, and only productive beta chains were kept. A single entry per CDR3 protein holds the most common genes and DNA from its merged rows. The V and J calls were not made by the authors but by TCRdb's processing. The sample includes about 800,000 distinct CDR3 sequences, with roughly 60% observed a single time. Roughly 20% of the sample rests with the top ten.

Donors were 30 to 45 systemically healthy Caucasian individuals from Russia aged roughly 6 to 100 years. Each donor gave around 9.8 milliliters of peripheral blood, collected into EDTA-treated Vacutainer tubes. PBMCs were isolated by Ficoll-Paque density-gradient centrifugation, with at least 7 million obtained per sample. Trizol reagent was used to extract total RNA from the PBMCs, yielding at least 5.5 micrograms per sample. Naive CD45RAhigh/CD27high T cell percentages were measured by flow cytometry on a PBMC aliquot from every donor. Broad study findings and their caveats: The CMV infection status of donors was not known, potentially confounding age-related changes in expanded clonotypes. There was a strong correlation between observed TCR beta diversity and the percentage of naive T cells measured by flow cytometry. Compared with the aged group, the long-lived group had more naive CD4+ T cells, fewer expanded clones and increased TCR diversity, a pattern suggesting age selection. As age increased, observed TCR beta diversity per million T cells dropped in a roughly linear way, and a significant reduction was already evident by age around 41. Bulk unsorted PBMC profiling prevented conclusive comparison of naive and antigen-experienced compartments. Estimates of total diversity based on one million sequenced T cells were regarded as lower bounds and as underestimates.

CDR1 and CDR2 are read off the germline V gene as SGHRS and YFSETQ. V gives up 1 base and J gives up 7 bases, and the segment between their germline ends measures 12 bases. The cysteine opens and the phenylalanine closes a CDR3 of 13 amino acids. This entry keeps only the CDR3 DNA: 39 bases, framed from base 1. This receptor was taken from a man aged 25 to 40 in good health. Sequencing input: blood. Recombination connected TRBV5-1 to TRBJ2-7; there is no confident call for the D gene. The nucleotides are TGCGCCAGCAGCTTGAATCGTGCTCGGGAGCAGTACTTC. It specifies CASSLNRAREQYF.